The rows below give T cell receptor beta chains drawn from one sample of a study of T cell responses to AZD1222 COVID-19 vaccine. TCRdb's table, derived via immunoSEQ multiplex PCR, lists solely in-frame clones and lacks some. The sample holds 160,000 or so clones, around 90% seen once. The specimen was peripheral blood, collected 28 days after the second dose of the MenACWY control vaccine. These receptors were collected from an adult who received the MenACWY meningococcal vaccine as a control. The CDR3 runs from the conserved cysteine through the conserved F or W. D genes are given only for firm matches. Size tells how often a clone was seen (once, few, many) or the class of an expanded clone, and some rows leave it out.

d_gene	v_gene	j_gene	abundance	CDR3nt	CDR3aa
-	TRBV12-3/TRBV12-4	TRBJ2-5	-	TGTGCCAGCAGCCCACAGGAACTGAAGACCCAGTACTTC	CASSPQELKTQYF
-	TRBV11-2	TRBJ2-3	-	TGTGCCAGCAACCCGAGGGGGGGATTTAGCACAGATACGCAGTATTTT	CASNPRGGFSTDTQYF
-	TRBV6-2/TRBV6-3	TRBJ2-7	-	TGTGCCAGCAGTTACGAGAGCTCGGCCTACGAGCAGTACTTC	CASSYESSAYEQYF
-	TRBV6-1	TRBJ2-6	-	TGTGCCAGCAGTGAAGGGGGGTTATTCTCTGGGGCCAACGTCCTGACTTTC	CASSEGGLFSGANVLTF
-	TRBV5-1	TRBJ1-3	-	TGCGCCAGCACACCGACGGGGGGAAACACCATATATTTT	CASTPTGGNTIYF
-	TRBV13	TRBJ1-1	once	TGTGCCAGCAGCTTAGGGCCCAACGAAGCTTTCTTT	CASSLGPNEAFF
-	TRBV19	TRBJ2-7	-	TGTGCCGCCCAGGGGGAGGGAGAGCAGTACTTC	CAAQGEGEQYF
-	TRBV3-1/TRBV3-2	TRBJ1-4	-	TGTGCCAGCAGCCAAGACCGCCTAGAAAAACTGTTTTTT	CASSQDRLEKLFF
-	TRBV7-2	TRBJ2-1	-	TGTGCCAGCAGCTTCTCAGTAGCGCCCCACAATGAGCAGTTCTTC	CASSFSVAPHNEQFF
-	TRBV28	TRBJ2-7	once	TGTGCCAGCAGTGGAATGTCCTCAACCACCCACGAGCAGTACTTC	CASSGMSSTTHEQYF
TRBD1	TRBV18	TRBJ2-7	once	TGTGCCAGCTCACCAGGGACAGGGTTCGAGCAGTACTTC	CASSPGTGFEQYF
-	TRBV28	TRBJ2-1	once	TGTGCCAGCAGTTTCGCTCTAGTGGCTGAGCAGTTCTTC	CASSFALVAEQFF
TRBD2	TRBV28	TRBJ2-7	-	TGTGCCAGCAGTTCGCCGGGGGGAAGTCTGTACGAGCAGTACTTC	CASSSPGGSLYEQYF
-	TRBV18	TRBJ1-1	-	TGTGCCAGCTCACCAAACCAGGGTCAGAGTACTGAAGCTTTCTTT	CASSPNQGQSTEAFF
TRBD2	TRBV3-1/TRBV3-2	TRBJ2-3	-	TGTGCCAGCAGCCTCGTACTAGCGGGAGGAGATACGCAGTATTTT	CASSLVLAGGDTQYF
-	TRBV19	TRBJ2-6	-	TGTGCCAGTAGTATCTTTGGGGCCAACGTCCTGACTTTC	CASSIFGANVLTF
-	TRBV15	TRBJ2-7	-	TGTGCCACCAGCAGAGATGGATGGTCCGAGCAGTACTTC	CATSRDGWSEQYF
-	TRBV15	TRBJ2-5	-	TGTGCCACCAGCAGAGATTGGGAGTTCGTGACCCAGTACTTC	CATSRDWEFVTQYF
-	TRBV28	TRBJ1-2	-	TGTGCCAGCAGTTTACAGGGAAGTGGCTACACCTTC	CASSLQGSGYTF
-	TRBV5-4	TRBJ1-4	-	TGTGCCAGCAGCCTGAGGGGGATTCGGGACGAAAAACTGTTTTTT	CASSLRGIRDEKLFF
-	TRBV7-2	TRBJ1-6	-	TGTGCCAGCAGCTACGGACGGACTTCACCCCTCCACTTT	CASSYGRTSPLHF
TRBD2	TRBV5-4	TRBJ2-7	-	TGTGCCAGCGGCTCATCCGGGACTAGCGGGAGGGCCGGGCACGAGCAGTACTTC	CASGSSGTSGRAGHEQYF
-	TRBV11-2	TRBJ2-7	-	TGTGCCAGCACTCTAACGGGGGCCAGACCCGGTAACGAGCAGTACTTC	CASTLTGARPGNEQYF
TRBD2	TRBV10-3	TRBJ2-2	-	TGTGCCATAGGACCGGGACTAGCGGGAGGGTTTAACACCGGGGAGCTGTTTTTT	CAIGPGLAGGFNTGELFF
-	TRBV5-1	TRBJ2-1	-	TGCGCCAGCAGCTTGGAGGACCCAACCTACAATGAGCAGTTCTTC	CASSLEDPTYNEQFF
TRBD2	TRBV28	TRBJ2-5	many	TGTGCCAGCAGTTTATGGACTAGCGGGAGCGCTCAAGAGACCCAGTACTTC	CASSLWTSGSAQETQYF
-	TRBV7-9	TRBJ2-7	-	TGTGCCAGCAGCTCAGGGCGGCCTACCTACGAGCAGTACTTC	CASSSGRPTYEQYF
-	TRBV28	TRBJ2-4	-	TGTGCCAGCAGTCTTAGCCAGGACAACATTCAGTACTTC	CASSLSQDNIQYF
TRBD2	TRBV24-1	TRBJ2-3	-	TGTGCCACCAGTGTTAGCGGGAGGGTAACAGATACGCAGTATTTT	CATSVSGRVTDTQYF
-	TRBV2	TRBJ2-3	-	TGTGCCAGCCCCCTAACCTCTTCTAGCACAGATACGCAGTATTTT	CASPLTSSSTDTQYF
-	TRBV11-2	TRBJ2-7	-	TGTGCCAGCAGCTCCCTAGGGGGGGGGTACGAGCAGTACTTC	CASSSLGGGYEQYF
-	TRBV28	TRBJ1-2	-	TGTGCCAGCAGTTTACTCGCAGAGACCAACTATGGCTACACCTTC	CASSLLAETNYGYTF
-	TRBV7-2	TRBJ1-1	once	TGTGCCAGCAGCTTCAGGGGCATGAACACTGAAGCTTTCTTT	CASSFRGMNTEAFF
-	TRBV10-3	TRBJ1-1	-	TGTGCCATCAGTCCTACAGGGTGGGCATCCAAAGCTTTCTTT	CAISPTGWASKAFF
TRBD2	TRBV10-3	TRBJ2-1	few	TGTGCCATCAGTGACTCGAGGGGTAGCGGGGGTAATGAGCAGTTCTTC	CAISDSRGSGGNEQFF
TRBD1	TRBV11-2	TRBJ1-4	-	TGTGCCAGCAGCCCGACAGGGGGCGGTGAAAAACTGTTTTTT	CASSPTGGGEKLFF
-	TRBV12-3/TRBV12-4	TRBJ2-1	-	TGTGCCAGCAGTTTACAGAGCTACAATGAGCAGTTCTTC	CASSLQSYNEQFF
-	TRBV7-9	TRBJ2-7	-	TGTGCCGTCGATGGGACAAGGGGGGCCTACGAGCAGTACTTC	CAVDGTRGAYEQYF
-	TRBV11-2	TRBJ1-1	-	TGTGCCAGCAGCTTAGATATGGACCATTCGGACACTGAAGCTTTCTTT	CASSLDMDHSDTEAFF
-	TRBV27	TRBJ1-1	-	TGTGCCAGCCGACAGAACACTGAAGCTTTCTTT	CASRQNTEAFF
-	TRBV10-3	TRBJ2-2	-	TGTGCCATCAGTGTGTCCAGGGCGAACACCGGGGAGCTGTTTTTT	CAISVSRANTGELFF
-	TRBV12-3/TRBV12-4	TRBJ2-3	-	TGTGCCAGCGAGGGAGAGTCAATAGATACGCAGTATTTT	CASEGESIDTQYF
TRBD1	TRBV19	TRBJ1-2	-	TGTGCCAGTAGTTCACAGGGGTATGGCTACACCTTC	CASSSQGYGYTF
TRBD1	TRBV4-2	TRBJ1-1	-	TGTGCCAGCAGCCCAAGCGGTTGGTCGACAGGGGGAACTGAAGCTTTCTTT	CASSPSGWSTGGTEAFF
TRBD2	TRBV4-2	TRBJ2-3	-	TGTGCCAGCAGCCAAGACGGCGGGGGTAGCACAGATACGCAGTATTTT	CASSQDGGGSTDTQYF
-	TRBV19	TRBJ1-5	-	TGTGCCGCCCACGCGACAGGCGCACCTCAGCCCCAGCATTTT	CAAHATGAPQPQHF